This TCR beta chain was profiled in a study of T-cell reconstitution after alpha-beta-depleted transplantation in children. Study-wide findings and caveats: Two months or so post-transplant, alpha-beta T cells reportedly derived from several hundred expanded graft clones.

The CDR3 spans 11 residues. Trimming took off 6 bases at V and 7 bases at J, with 9 bases between the two ends. This clonotype was seen at least ten times. Its antigen remains unknown. A TCRbeta library incorporating unique molecular identifiers was prepared. MiXCR, run by TCRdb on the PCR reads, gives a single entry per CDR3 protein. The sample has 670,000 or so distinct CDR3 sequences, around 13% seen once. The chain combines TRBV12-3 or TRBV12-4 with TRBJ1-2, with a weak D call TRBD1 (6 bases). The source material was PBMCs, sampled before TCRalphabeta/CD19-depleted stem cell transplant. The sequence came from a girl aged 2-10 years with congenital amegakaryocytic thrombocytopenia, due to receive a stem cell transplant. The CDR3 loop reads CASSNRAGYTF. In nucleotides, the CDR3 is TGTGCCAGCAGCAACAGGGCTGGCTACACCTTC.